This T cell receptor (beta chain) appears in the sequencing data of a study of CD8+ T cells in alopecia areata (dated by TCRdb to 2016 to 2019). As for the study more broadly: Treated patients were enrolled in an open-label pilot trial of oral tofacitinib, 5 to 10 mg twice daily, for moderate-to-severe alopecia areata. High-throughput TCRbeta sequencing was used to examine T cell clonal expansion in alopecia areata in both the C3H/HeJ mouse model and human patients. Clonality in the scalp was compared among normal scalp (n=4), patchy alopecia areata scalp (n=8), and alopecia totalis/universalis scalp (n=8). TCRbeta CDR3 regions were amplified by immunoSEQ multiplex PCR using 35 Vbeta forward and 13 Jbeta reverse primers. Biopsies were taken from tofacitinib-treated patients at baseline and again at 4 and 24 weeks into treatment, and several of those patients also had a later scalp biopsy. RNA came from the PAXgene miRNA kit for fixed scalp, the miRNeasy kit for PBMCs, and the RNeasy kit for mouse skin. On the human side, TCRbeta sequencing was run on scalp tissue and on sorted CD4+ and CD8+ peripheral blood T cells from healthy controls and from alopecia areata patients with either patchy or totalis/universalis disease. Patients received tofacitinib for 6 to 18 months and were then followed off drug for 6 months to check for delayed response and recurrence. Overall study outcomes, separate from this receptor: Shared TCR sequences between patients were less evident than in mice, which may be partly attributable to HLA diversity in the patient population. Higher clonality and more expanded CD8+ clones were observed in lesional scalp than in normal scalp, particularly in alopecia totalis/universalis, a finding suggestive of antigenic drive. Scalp TCR repertoire analysis is complicated because resident alphabeta T cells in normal human skin are also sequenced, whereas mouse skin is dominated by gammadelta T cells.

Explained via the paper, the time point label denotes: baseline before oral tofacitinib. Peripheral blood and lesional scalp punch biopsies were obtained from patients with alopecia areata. PBMCs were isolated by density centrifugation and stained for CD3, CD4 and CD8, and CD4+ and CD8+ T cells were sorted on a FACSAria. To prepare the library, the immunoSEQ multiplex PCR assay was applied. For TCR sequencing, RNA was extracted from every sample and reverse transcribed into cDNA to serve as template. First-strand cDNA was synthesized with SuperScript III using a 2:1 mix of oligo-dT and random hexamers. A synthetic immune receptor repertoire was used to assess amplification bias, and residual bias was removed computationally. For the original study's pipeline: Raw reads were preprocessed to remove errors, and CDR3 was defined by IMGT conventions from the conserved cysteine to phenylalanine. Clonality was computed as 1 minus the Shannon entropy, with the entropy normalized by log2 of the number of productive unique TCRs. CD4 or CD8 identity of scalp clones was inferred by cross-referencing scalp TCRbeta sequences with sorted blood CD4 and CD8 repertoires. Entries here come from immuneACCESS through TCRdb and include only in-frame sequences with V and J called. Some clones fail to appear in such tables; in the studies checked, an unresolved V gene covers under half of the shortfall, and the cause of the remainder is unknown. V, J and clone size were drawn from that table, and D and trimming were deduced from the DNA. The sample yields about 140,000 clones; approximately 49% were counted once. The ten largest account for 0.95% to 1% of the sample.

For this clone: This clone's antigen is unknown. No base quality information exists; no much larger clone differs at one position. Different DNA sequences within this sample yield the same CDR3.

Per the germline V gene, SGHTA is the CDR1 and FQGNSA is the CDR2. Trimming takes 5 bases off V and 2 bases off J; junction bases not matched to a gene: 2. CDR3 length: 14 amino acids, cysteine to phenylalanine. Kept here is only the CDR3 DNA, which spans 42 bases and is read in frame from base 1. The specimen was CD4+ T cells sorted from blood, collected at week 0. The TCR was taken from a human donor with alopecia areata. This chain joins TRBV7-2 to TRBJ2-5, and TRBD2 matches 10 of the central bases. The DNA sequence follows: TGTGCCAGCAGCCGGACTAGCGGACAAGAGACCCAGTACTTC. It specifies CASSRTSGQETQYF.